The 8 T cell receptor beta chains below come from one sample, sequenced in a study of control samples from healthy donors and cancer patients. Profiled with immunoSEQ multiplex PCR; TCRdb holds only in-frame clones, not every one. In the table there are 170,000 or so clones, about 93% of which are singletons. Sequencing was carried out using blood. The receptors shown here come from a man aged 18 to 29 in good health.

This chain uses TRBV4-2 with TRBJ1-4; D gene unclear. Deletions cut 2 bases from V and 9 bases from J, with 10 bases between. Per germline, CDR1 LGHNA and CDR2 YNFKEQ. The length of the CDR3 is 13 residues. The CDR3 loop is CASSQPDWKKLFF. The CDR3 coding sequence is TGTGCCAGCAGCCAACCCGACTGGAAAAAACTGTTTTTT.

CDR3 in amino acids: CATSVRTGGTGELFF. In nucleotides, the CDR3 is TGTGCCACCAGTGTTCGGACAGGGGGTACCGGGGAGCTGTTTTTT. The gene calls are TRBV24-1 and TRBJ2-2, with TRBD1 matching 10 bases. The ends lost 5 bases at V and 5 bases at J; junction bases unmatched: 4. Germline V gene sequence: CDR1 KGHDR, CDR2 SFDVKD. The CDR3 contains 15 residues.

This chain joins TRBV5-6 and TRBJ1-1; TRBD1 aligns across 8 bases. Germline V CDR1 and CDR2: SGHDT, YYEEEE. J gave up 3 bases and V 3 bases, and 10 bases lay outside the gene matches. The CDR3 spans 16 residues. The CDR3, as DNA: TGTGCCAGCAGCTCCCTAGGACAGGGCTGGGACACTGAAGCTTTCTTT. It codes for CASSSLGQGWDTEAFF.

This clone was seen a few times. This sequence joins TRBV5-1 and TRBJ2-1, with 11 positions matching TRBD2. After removal of 2 bases from V and 3 bases from J, the junction contained 1 base not matched to a gene. The CDR3 runs to 15 residues. Germline V gene sequence: CDR1 SGHRS, CDR2 YFSETQ. The CDR3 DNA follows: TGCGCCAGCAGCTTTAGCGGGGGGGACTACAATGAGCAGTTCTTC. Amino acids: CASSFSGGDYNEQFF.

The chain uses TRBV10-3 and TRBJ2-3; 7 nucleotides match TRBD2. The CDR3 contains 17 residues. CDR1 ENHRY and CDR2 SYGVKD come from the germline V gene. V lost 0 bases, J lost 0 bases, and 6 bases stayed unmatched. The CDR3 here is CAISESGDYSSTDTQYF. As DNA, the CDR3 is TGTGCCATCAGTGAGTCAGGGGACTATTCTAGCACAGATACGCAGTATTTT.

This chain links TRBV6-6 with TRBJ1-5; 7 nucleotides align to TRBD1. The trim removed 5 bases at V and 2 bases at J, leaving 9 bases unmatched. The CDR3 covers 16 residues. Germline V gene lookup returns CDR1 MNHNY and CDR2 SVGAGI (reference sequence). The CDR3, as DNA: TGTGCCAGCAGTCGGATACAGGGGTTTGGCAATCAGCCCCAGCATTTT. Protein: CASSRIQGFGNQPQHF.

In DNA, the CDR3 is TGTGCCAGCAGTCCCGCGATGGGACGGCCGAACACCGGGGAGCTGTTTTTT. This gives the protein CASSPAMGRPNTGELFF. The chain couples TRBV25-1 to TRBJ2-2; D may correspond to TRBD1 or TRBD2 (5 bases each). The CDR3 covers 17 residues. Germline loops: CDR1 MGHDK, CDR2 SYGVNS. The V end was cut by 5 bases, the J end by 0 bases, with 16 bases between.

DNA of the CDR3: TGCGCCAGCAGCCCCCGGACAGGGAGCTTGGCTAATGAAAAACTGTTTTTT. Its translation: CASSPRTGSLANEKLFF. V gene TRBV5-1 combines with J gene TRBJ1-4, with 8 bases fitting TRBD1. With V trimmed by 4 bases and J by 3 bases, 11 bases remained unmatched. This CDR3 has 17 residues. Germline V gene lookup returns CDR1 SGHRS and CDR2 YFSETQ.